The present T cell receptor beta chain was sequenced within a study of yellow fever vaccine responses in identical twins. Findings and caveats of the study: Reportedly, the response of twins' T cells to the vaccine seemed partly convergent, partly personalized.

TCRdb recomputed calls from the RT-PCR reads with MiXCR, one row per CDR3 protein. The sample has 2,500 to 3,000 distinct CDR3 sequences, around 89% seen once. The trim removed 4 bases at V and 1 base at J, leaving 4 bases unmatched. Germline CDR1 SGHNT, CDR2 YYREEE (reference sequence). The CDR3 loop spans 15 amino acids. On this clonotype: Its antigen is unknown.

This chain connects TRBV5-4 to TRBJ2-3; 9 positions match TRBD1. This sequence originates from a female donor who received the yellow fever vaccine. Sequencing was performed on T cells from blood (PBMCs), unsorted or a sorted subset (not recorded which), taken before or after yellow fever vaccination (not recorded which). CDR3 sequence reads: CASSRDRAGTDTQYF. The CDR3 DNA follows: TGTGCCAGCAGCCGGGACAGGGCTGGCACAGATACGCAGTATTTT.